This T cell receptor (beta chain) derives from a study of blood T cell repertoires in COVID-19. Using immunoSEQ multiplex PCR, the repertoire was profiled, and TCRdb retains in-frame clones only, with some absent. The data show roughly 380,000 clones, more than 75% seen once. Germline-derived CDR1 and CDR2 are SNHLY and FYNNEI. This CDR3 comprises 13 residues. V lost 5 bases to trimming and J lost 6 bases; unmatched junction nucleotides: 5. Sequencing was performed on PBMCs or T cells enriched from blood (not recorded which). This rearrangement joins TRBV2 to TRBJ2-7, with 9 bases identical to TRBD1. This TCR derives from a woman in her twenties or thirties who had recovered from COVID-19. The CDR3 protein is CASSSGQGSEQYF. The DNA for the CDR3 is TGTGCCAGCAGTTCGGGACAGGGCTCCGAGCAGTACTTC.